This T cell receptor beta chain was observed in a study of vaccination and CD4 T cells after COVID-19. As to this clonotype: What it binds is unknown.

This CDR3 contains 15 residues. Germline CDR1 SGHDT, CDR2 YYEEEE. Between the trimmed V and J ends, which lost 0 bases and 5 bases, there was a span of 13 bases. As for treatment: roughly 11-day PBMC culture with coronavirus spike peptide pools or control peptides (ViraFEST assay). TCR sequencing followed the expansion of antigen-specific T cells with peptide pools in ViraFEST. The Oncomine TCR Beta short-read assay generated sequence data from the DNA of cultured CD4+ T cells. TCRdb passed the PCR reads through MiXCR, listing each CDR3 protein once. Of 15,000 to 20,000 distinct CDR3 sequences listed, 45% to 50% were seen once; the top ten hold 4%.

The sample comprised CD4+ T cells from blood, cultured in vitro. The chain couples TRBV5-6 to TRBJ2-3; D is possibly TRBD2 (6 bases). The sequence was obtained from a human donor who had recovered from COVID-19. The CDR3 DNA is TGTGCCAGCAGCTTGGACGGGGGTGGTCGAGATACGCAGTATTTT. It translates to CASSLDGGGRDTQYF.